These T cell receptor beta chains were read from a single sample in a study of cytomegalovirus exposure and HLA in healthy donors. Method: immunoSEQ multiplex PCR; TCRdb's copy keeps in-frame clones and lacks some. The sample records approximately 150,000 clones, around four fifths being singletons. The sequenced material came from PBMCs. All receptors come from a man aged 45-65 years in good health and CMV-seropositive. The CDR3 runs from the conserved cysteine through the conserved F or W. A D gene is named only where the DNA matches it firmly. Part of the rows lack a size; the others show once, few, many or a class for expanded clones.

TRBV4-3	TRBJ2-7	-	-	TGCGCCAGCAGCCAAGGCCCAGAAGACGAGCAGTACTTC	CASSQGPEDEQYF
TRBV4-1	TRBJ2-2	-	-	TGCGCCAGCAGCCAAGCTGCCGGGGAGCTGTTTTTT	CASSQAAGELFF
TRBV6-6	TRBJ2-1	TRBD1	-	TGTGCCAGCAGTTTGTCCGCCCAGGGGGAATTCTTC	CASSLSAQGEFF
TRBV4-3	TRBJ1-2	TRBD1	-	TGCGCCAGCAGCCAAGCCGGGACAGGGTCCTTCTACGGCTACACCTTC	CASSQAGTGSFYGYTF
TRBV14	TRBJ2-7	TRBD1	-	TGTGCCAGCAGCCCAGCGGACAGGGCGGAGTACGAGCAGTACTTC	CASSPADRAEYEQYF
TRBV9	TRBJ2-2	-	-	TGTGCCAGCAGCCCGGGACAACTCACCGGGGAGCTGTTTTTT	CASSPGQLTGELFF
TRBV4-3	TRBJ1-6	-	few	TGCGCCAGCAGCCAAGACAGGGTGGAAAATTCACCCCTCCACTTT	CASSQDRVENSPLHF
TRBV15	TRBJ1-1	TRBD1	once	TGTGCCACCAGCAGAGACAGGGGGCGAACTGAAGCTTTCTTT	CATSRDRGRTEAFF
TRBV4-3	TRBJ1-1	-	-	TGCGCCAGCAGCCTTCTTGCGGGGAACACTGAAGCTTTCTTT	CASSLLAGNTEAFF
TRBV11-2	TRBJ1-1	-	-	TGTGCCAGCAGCCGGCTATCATCCGGGACTGAAGCTTTCTTT	CASSRLSSGTEAFF
TRBV23-1	TRBJ1-2	-	-	TGCGCCAGCAGTCAAGTCTCTACCCTCAGGGAACGGTGTTGGGGCTACACCTTC	CASSQVSTLRERCWGYTF
TRBV25-1	TRBJ1-4	-	-	TGTGCCAGCAACGGGGTAGGAGAAAAACTGTTTTTT	CASNGVGEKLFF
TRBV7-9	TRBJ2-2	-	once	TGTGCCAGCAGCTATAGACAGGGCGGGGTCACCGGGGAGCTGTTTTTT	CASSYRQGGVTGELFF
TRBV30	TRBJ1-1	-	once	TGTGCCTGGAGGTCAATAGCGAACACTGAAGCTTTCTTT	CAWRSIANTEAFF
TRBV2	TRBJ1-3	-	once	TGTGCCAGCACGGGGTCTGGAAACACCATATATTTT	CASTGSGNTIYF
TRBV30	TRBJ1-1	-	-	TGTGCCTGGTCTCAGGGTCCGGGTGGGGCTTTCTTT	CAWSQGPGGAFF
TRBV19	TRBJ1-2	TRBD1	-	TGTGCCAGTACCCCAGTGGGGCGACAGGGGGCAGGAGGCTACACCTTC	CASTPVGRQGAGGYTF
TRBV7-9	TRBJ2-7	TRBD2	-	TGTGCCAGCAGCTTAGCGCTTATTAGCGGGTCGTTCGAGCAGTACTTC	CASSLALISGSFEQYF
TRBV5-1	TRBJ2-7	TRBD2	-	TGCGCCAGCAGCTCGACCGGACTAGCGGGGAGGGGGGAGCAGTACTTC	CASSSTGLAGRGEQYF
TRBV18	TRBJ2-1	TRBD2	-	TGTGCCAGCTCACCACCCGCTAGCGGAGATTCCTGGGGGAACAATGAGCAGTTCTTC	CASSPPASGDSWGNNEQFF
TRBV6-6	TRBJ1-2	-	-	TGTGCCAGCAGCCAACAGGGTACCTATGGCTACACCTTC	CASSQQGTYGYTF
TRBV15	TRBJ1-2	-	once	TGTGCCACCAGCACCTCCCGAGACAGTTATGGCTACACCTTC	CATSTSRDSYGYTF
TRBV6-4	TRBJ2-1	-	-	TGTGCCAGCAGTGACTCGGGGGGTCCCTCCTACAATGAGCAGTTCTTC	CASSDSGGPSYNEQFF
TRBV18	TRBJ1-1	-	-	TGTGCCTCGTCCCTTCCGGGGAGCGGTGAAGCTTTCTTT	CASSLPGSGEAFF
TRBV19	TRBJ2-7	-	-	TGTGCCAGTAGTATAGGAGCAAGCGGCGAGCAGTACTTC	CASSIGASGEQYF
TRBV28	TRBJ1-5	-	-	TGTGCCAGCAGTTTGCGATCTTATAGCAATCAGCCCCAGCATTTT	CASSLRSYSNQPQHF
TRBV7-9	TRBJ1-4	-	-	TGTGCCAGCAGCTTACCCTCTGAGGGCCTTGCAACTAATGAAAAACTGTTTTTT	CASSLPSEGLATNEKLFF
TRBV2	TRBJ2-1	TRBD2	few	TGTGCCAGCAGTGAACTAGCGGCCTACAATGAGCAGTTCTTC	CASSELAAYNEQFF
TRBV5-4	TRBJ1-4	-	-	TGTGCCAGCAGCTTGGGGACACACGCAACTAATGAAAAACTGTTTTTT	CASSLGTHATNEKLFF
TRBV2	TRBJ2-4	-	-	TGTGCCAGCAGGGAGGGGACGTCCAAAAACATTCAGTACTTC	CASREGTSKNIQYF
TRBV7-6	TRBJ2-7	TRBD2	-	TGTGCCAGCAGCTTAGATGCTAGCGGGACATCCTACGAGCAGTACTTC	CASSLDASGTSYEQYF
TRBV2	TRBJ2-2	TRBD2	-	TGTGCCAGCAGAATTGGGCTAGCGGGGAGTTATCCCGGGGAGCTGTTTTTT	CASRIGLAGSYPGELFF
TRBV6-5	TRBJ1-1	-	-	TGTGCCAGCAGTTACTCGTGGGGGGGAGGGAACACTGAAGCTTTCTTT	CASSYSWGGGNTEAFF
TRBV19	TRBJ2-3	-	-	TGTGCCAGTAGTATAGCCGGGGGGCAAGATACGCAGTATTTT	CASSIAGGQDTQYF
TRBV7-8	TRBJ2-7	-	-	TGTGCCAGCAGCTCAAGGAGATCCTACGAGCAGTACTTC	CASSSRRSYEQYF